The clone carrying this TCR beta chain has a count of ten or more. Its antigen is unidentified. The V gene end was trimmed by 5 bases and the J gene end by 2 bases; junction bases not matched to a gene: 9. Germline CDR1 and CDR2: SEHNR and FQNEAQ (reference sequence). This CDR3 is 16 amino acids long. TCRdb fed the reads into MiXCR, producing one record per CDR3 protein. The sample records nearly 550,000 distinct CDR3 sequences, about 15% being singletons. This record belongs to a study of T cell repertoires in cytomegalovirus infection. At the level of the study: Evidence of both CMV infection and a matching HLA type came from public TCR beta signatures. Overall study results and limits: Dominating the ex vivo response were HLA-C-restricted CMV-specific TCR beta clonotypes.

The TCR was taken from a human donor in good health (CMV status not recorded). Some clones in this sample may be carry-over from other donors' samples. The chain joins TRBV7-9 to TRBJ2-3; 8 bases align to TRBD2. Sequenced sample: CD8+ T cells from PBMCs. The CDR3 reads CASSDRTAGVTDTQYF. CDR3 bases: TGTGCCAGCAGCGACAGAACAGCGGGAGTCACAGATACGCAGTATTTT.